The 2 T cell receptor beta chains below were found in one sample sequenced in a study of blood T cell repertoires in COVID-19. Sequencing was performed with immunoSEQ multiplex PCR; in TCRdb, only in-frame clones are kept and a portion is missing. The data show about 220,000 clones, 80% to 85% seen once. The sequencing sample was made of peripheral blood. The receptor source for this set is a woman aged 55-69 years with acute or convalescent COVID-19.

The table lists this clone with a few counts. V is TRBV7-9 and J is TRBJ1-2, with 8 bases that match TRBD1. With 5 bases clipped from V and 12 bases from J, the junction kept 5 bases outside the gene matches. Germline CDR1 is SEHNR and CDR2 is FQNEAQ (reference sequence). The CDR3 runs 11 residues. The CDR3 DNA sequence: TGTGCCAGCAGCCAGGACAGGGCTGACACCTTC. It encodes CASSQDRADTF.

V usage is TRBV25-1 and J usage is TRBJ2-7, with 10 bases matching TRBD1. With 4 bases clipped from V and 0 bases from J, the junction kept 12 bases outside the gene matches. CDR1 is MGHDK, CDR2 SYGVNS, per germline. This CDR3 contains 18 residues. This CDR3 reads CASSGSPGTGVSSYEQYF. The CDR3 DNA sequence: TGTGCCAGCAGTGGCAGTCCCGGGACAGGGGTGAGCTCCTACGAGCAGTACTTC.